This TCR beta chain was identified in a study of T-cell reconstitution after alpha-beta-depleted transplantation in children. Study results and caveats: Expanded graft clones numbering several hundred reportedly gave rise to alpha-beta T cells about two months after transplant. Newly generated T cells supplied most T-cell counts and diversity one year post-transplant. Surviving recipient T cells and thymic progenitors accounted for the high day-60 TCRbeta diversity observed in some patients.

The germline gives CDR1 ENHRY, CDR2 SYGVKD. V dropped 10 bases and J dropped 2; count of bases not matched to a gene: 17. The CDR3 contains 17 residues. Using unique molecular identifiers, the investigators prepared the TCRbeta library. TCRdb recomputed calls from the PCR reads with MiXCR, one row per CDR3 protein. The sample lists 600,000 to 800,000 distinct CDR3 sequences; about an eighth were seen once. This clonotype has a handful of counts. The antigen is not known. V gene TRBV10-3 combines with J gene TRBJ1-5, with 7 bases that match TRBD1. The sequence derives from a girl aged 2-15 years with congenital amegakaryocytic thrombocytopenia, due to receive a stem cell transplant. Sequenced material: PBMCs, taken before TCRalphabeta/CD19-depleted stem cell transplant. This chain's CDR3 is CATQKGQGVSGNQPQHF. The CDR3 DNA reads TGTGCCACCCAAAAAGGGCAGGGGGTAAGCGGCAATCAGCCCCAGCATTTT.